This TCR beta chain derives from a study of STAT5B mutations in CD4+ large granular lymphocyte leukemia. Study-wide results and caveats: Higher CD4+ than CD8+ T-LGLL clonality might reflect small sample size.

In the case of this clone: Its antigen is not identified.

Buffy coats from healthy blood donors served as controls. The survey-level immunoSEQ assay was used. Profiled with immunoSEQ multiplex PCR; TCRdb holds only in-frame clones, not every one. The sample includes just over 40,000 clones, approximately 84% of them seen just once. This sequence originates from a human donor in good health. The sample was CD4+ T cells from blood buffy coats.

CDR3 protein: CSARSGERGYTF. Written as DNA, the CDR3 is TGCAGCGCCCGTTCAGGGGAAAGAGGCTACACCTTC. This rearrangement joins TRBV29-1 to TRBJ1-2; D might be TRBD1 (6 bases). Germline lookup yields CDR1 SQVTM and CDR2 ANQGSEA. Trimming removed 7 bases from V and 8 bases from J, with 17 bases in between. The CDR3 has 12 amino acids.